One sample yielded the 9 T cell receptor beta chains listed below, sequenced in a study of CD8 T cells in ankylosing spondylitis. These receptors' targets are unknown. TCRdb recomputed calls from the 5' RACE reads with MiXCR, one row per CDR3 protein. The data show roughly 440,000 distinct CDR3 sequences, with roughly 15% seen just once and 0.95% to 1.1% held by the top ten. Study-wide results and caveats: Among TCR beta sequences, a motif of roughly 8 highly homologous variants appeared characteristic of ankylosing spondylitis blood.

The sample was blood, either unsorted or a sorted T cell fraction (not recorded which). Source of these receptors: a male donor with ankylosing spondylitis.

This chain joins TRBV10-3 and TRBJ1-2, with unresolved D. CDR3 length equals 11 residues. Germline CDR1 ENHRY, CDR2 SYGVKD. V gave up 3 bases and J gave up 7 bases, with 6 bases separating them. This chain's CDR3 is CAISEKGGYTF. As DNA, the CDR3 is TGTGCCATCAGTGAAAAAGGTGGCTACACCTTC.

This clonotype was counted between two and nine times. The V and J genes are TRBV4-3 and TRBJ2-5, with TRBD2 identical over 11 bases. CDR1 and CDR2 from the germline V gene are LGHNA and YSLEER. V shed 7 bases, J shed 5 bases, and the junction held 9 bases outside the gene matches. This CDR3 contains 15 residues. The CDR3 coding sequence is TGCGCCAGCAAGCCCTCACTAGCGGGAGAGGAGACCCAGTACTTC. Protein sequence: CASKPSLAGEETQYF.

The chain links TRBV28 to TRBJ1-5; D possibly corresponds to TRBD1 (5 bases). CDR1 is MDHEN, CDR2 SYDVKM, per germline. V lost 7 bases, J lost 2 bases, and 12 bases lay in between. CDR3 length equals 14 residues. CDR3 bases: TGTGCCAGCAATGGGGACGAGGGCAATCAGCCCCAGCATTTT. Translation gives CASNGDEGNQPQHF.

This rearrangement joins TRBV6-2 or TRBV6-3 to TRBJ1-1; the D is unclear. With 5 bases removed from V and 2 bases from J, the gap between germline ends came to 12 bases. Germline V CDR1 and CDR2: MNHEY, SVGEGT. The CDR3 is 14 residues long. CDR3 amino acids: CASSNGRVNTEAFF. DNA of the CDR3: TGTGCCAGCAGTAACGGCCGGGTTAACACTGAAGCTTTCTTT.

This clonotype was detected many times. DNA for the CDR3: TGCAGTGCTAGAGATCTGACTAGCGGGAGAGGATTTTCGTCATACGAGCAGTACTTC. It encodes CSARDLTSGRGFSSYEQYF. The rearrangement joins TRBV20-1 to TRBJ2-7; 12 nucleotides agree with TRBD2. The CDR3 is 19 residues long. Losses at the gene ends were 0 bases for V and 4 bases for J; bases not matched to a gene: 16. CDR1 and CDR2 from the germline V gene are DFQATT and SNEGSKA (reference sequence).

The CDR3 is CASSLARDRVEKLFF. The CDR3 DNA sequence: TGTGCCAGCAGCTTAGCCCGGGACAGAGTTGAAAAACTGTTTTTT. J is TRBJ1-4 and V is TRBV7-2; 7 bases fit TRBD1. This CDR3 contains 15 residues. V shed 0 bases, J shed 7 bases, and the junction held 5 bases outside the gene matches. Germline V CDR1 and CDR2: SGHTA, FQGNSA.

The chain has TRBV20-1 and TRBJ2-1; 11 bases map to TRBD2. The CDR3 runs to 15 residues. Germline V gene data show CDR1 as DFQATT and CDR2 as SNEGSKA (reference sequence). Germline trimming cut 0 bases from V and 5 bases from J; bases unmatched to any gene: 3. The CDR3 bases are TGCAGTGCTAGAGAACTAGCGGGAGTAAACAATGAGCAGTTCTTC. It yields the protein CSARELAGVNNEQFF.

This clonotype was found a few times. CDR3 in amino acids: CASRPDGRYGYTF. The CDR3 DNA reads TGTGCCAGCAGACCCGACGGGCGCTATGGCTACACCTTC. The V gene is TRBV6-2 or TRBV6-3, the J gene TRBJ1-2, with D uncertain. Germline V gives CDR1 MNHEY, CDR2 SVGEGT. This CDR3 comprises 13 residues. V was clipped by 6 bases and J by 4 bases, with 12 bases between them.

In DNA form, the CDR3 reads TGTGCCAGCAGCTTAGAGGACGGAACCTACGAGCAGTACTTC. Translating it yields CASSLEDGTYEQYF. The chain has TRBV7-2 and TRBJ2-7; unclear D gene. CDR3 size: 14 residues. Germline lookup yields CDR1 SGHTA and CDR2 FQGNSA. Trimming removed 1 base from V and 2 bases from J, with 9 bases in between. The variable domain in full, completed from reference TRBV7-2 and TRBJ2-7, reads GAGVSQSPSNKVTEKGKDVELRCDPISGHTALYWYRQSLGQGLEFLIYFQGNSAPDKSGLPSDRFSAERTGGSVSTLTIQRTQQEDSAVYLCASSLEDGTYEQYFGPGTRLTVT.